The clone carrying this TCR beta chain has only a few counts. This sequence may be a read error, since a much larger clone differs from it by one base. CDR1 is MNHNS, CDR2 SASEGT, per germline. This CDR3 region has 14 residues. V gave up 4 bases and J gave up 7 bases, with 16 bases separating them. This sample stems from a study of regulatory T cells in long-lasting Graves disease. Construction of the TCR beta libraries employed iRepertoire HTBI primers in conjunction with Arm-PCR of CDR3 regions. TCRdb independently ran MiXCR on the multiplex PCR reads; one entry per CDR3 protein. The data show some 280,000 distinct CDR3 sequences, with 22% seen just once and 45% to 70% held by the top ten. The time point denotes: persistent/refractory GD, antithyroid drugs over 5 years with positive TRAb. Preparation of the TCR library used RNA extracted from PBMCs. In each case, Graves' disease was diagnosed per American Thyroid Association guidelines.

The gene calls are TRBV6-1 and TRBJ1-1; D unresolved. The clonotype was recovered from a female donor with Graves disease. The sequencing used peripheral blood mononuclear cells (PBMCs), collected when the disease was refractory, from a patient treated with antithyroid drugs. The CDR3 DNA sequence: TGTGCCAGCAGTGTGCAGGACGGACCGTTTGAAGCTTTCTTT. Protein: CASSVQDGPFEAFF.